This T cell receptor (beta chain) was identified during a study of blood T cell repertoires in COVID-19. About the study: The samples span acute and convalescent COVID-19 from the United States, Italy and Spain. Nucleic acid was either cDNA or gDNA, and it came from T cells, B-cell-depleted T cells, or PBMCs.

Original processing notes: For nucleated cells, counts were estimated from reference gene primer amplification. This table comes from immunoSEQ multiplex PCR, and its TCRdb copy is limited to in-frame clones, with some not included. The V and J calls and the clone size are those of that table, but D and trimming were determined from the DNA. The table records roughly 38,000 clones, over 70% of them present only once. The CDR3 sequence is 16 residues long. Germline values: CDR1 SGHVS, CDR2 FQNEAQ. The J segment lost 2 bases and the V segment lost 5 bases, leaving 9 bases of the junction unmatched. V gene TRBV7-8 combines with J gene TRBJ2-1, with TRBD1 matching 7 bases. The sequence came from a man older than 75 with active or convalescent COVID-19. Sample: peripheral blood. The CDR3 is CASSPRPGTAYNEQFF. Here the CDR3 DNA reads TGTGCCAGCAGCCCCCGACCGGGGACAGCCTACAATGAGCAGTTCTTC. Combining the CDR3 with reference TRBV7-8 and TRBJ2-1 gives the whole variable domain GAGVSQSPRYKVAKRGQDVALRCDPISGHVSLFWYQQALGQGPEFLTYFQNEAQLDKSGLPSDRFFAERPEGSVSTLKIQRTQQEDSAVYLCASSPRPGTAYNEQFFGPGTRLTVL.